This T cell receptor beta chain was sequenced in a study of T cells in Graves' hyperthyroidism and ophthalmopathy. Using RNA transcripts as the source, TCR beta CDR3 regions were amplified. HTBI primers were used for first-round RT-PCR of the TCR CDR3. TCRdb called the multiplex PCR reads again in MiXCR, with one record for every CDR3 protein. The table includes 600,000 to 850,000 distinct CDR3 sequences, 18% detected once. The germline V and J ends were trimmed by 7 bases and 6 bases, with 13 bases remaining between them. The CDR3 runs 11 residues. Germline V gene data show CDR1 as SQVTM and CDR2 as ANQGSEA. This clonotype showed up just a few times. As yet, its antigen is unknown. Study-wide findings and caveats: Within blood appeared most thyroid clonotypes that had expanded above 0.001.

This clonotype originated in a woman aged 50 to 65 with Graves' hyperthyroidism that later progressed to Graves' ophthalmopathy. The rearrangement joins TRBV29-1 to TRBJ2-7; D is ambiguous. Sequenced material: blood. CDR3 amino acids: CSGILGGEQYF. CDR3 sequence (DNA): TGCAGCGGTATATTAGGCGGCGAGCAGTACTTC.